This TCR beta chain was documented in a study of CD8 T cells in ankylosing spondylitis. TCRdb re-analysed the 5' RACE reads in MiXCR, keeping a single row per CDR3 protein. The profile shows roughly 220,000 distinct CDR3 sequences, roughly 10% of them singletons. This clonotype appeared many times. The CDR3 is 16 amino acids. Germline CDR1 is SGHRS and CDR2 is YFSETQ. V shed 3 bases, J shed 7 bases, and the junction held 15 bases outside the gene matches. Sequencing input: blood, either unsorted or a sorted T cell fraction (not recorded which). The rearrangement joins TRBV5-1 to TRBJ1-2, with 7 bases aligning to TRBD1. The receptor's source is a male donor with ankylosing spondylitis or in good health (not recorded which). The CDR3 region is CASSWSSGTDMGGYTF. The CDR3 DNA follows: TGCGCCAGCAGCTGGTCTTCGGGGACAGACATGGGTGGCTACACCTTC.